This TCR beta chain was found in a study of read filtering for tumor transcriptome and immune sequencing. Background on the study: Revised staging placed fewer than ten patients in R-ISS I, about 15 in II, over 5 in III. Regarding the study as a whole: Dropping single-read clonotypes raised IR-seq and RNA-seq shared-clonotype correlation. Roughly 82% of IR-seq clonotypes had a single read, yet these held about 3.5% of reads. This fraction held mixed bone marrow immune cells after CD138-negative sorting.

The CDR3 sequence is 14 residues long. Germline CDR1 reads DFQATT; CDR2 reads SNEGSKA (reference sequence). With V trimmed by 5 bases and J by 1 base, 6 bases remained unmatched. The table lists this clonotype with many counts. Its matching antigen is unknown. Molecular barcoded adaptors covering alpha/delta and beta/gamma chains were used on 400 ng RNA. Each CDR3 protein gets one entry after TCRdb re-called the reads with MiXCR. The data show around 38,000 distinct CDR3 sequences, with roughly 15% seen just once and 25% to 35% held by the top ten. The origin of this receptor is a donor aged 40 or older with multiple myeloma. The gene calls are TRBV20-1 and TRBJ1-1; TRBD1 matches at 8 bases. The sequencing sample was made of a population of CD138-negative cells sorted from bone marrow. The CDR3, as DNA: TGCAGTGCTGGTAGACAGGGGCAGAACACTGAAGCTTTCTTT. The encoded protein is CSAGRQGQNTEAFF.